The T cell receptor beta chain described here comes from a study of early T cells in non-severe SARS-CoV-2 infection. Study summary: Unpaired chains resulted from sequencing bulk RNA of unsorted whole blood.

The TCR library protocol attached unique molecular identifiers to the individual cDNA molecules. From the 5' RACE reads, TCRdb called clonotypes with MiXCR, one entry per CDR3 protein. This sample has some 30,000 distinct CDR3 sequences; about 4.2% occur once, and the top ten carry roughly 12%. The CDR3 length is 16 residues. Trimming left V 0 bases short and J 0 bases short, with 13 bases between. Germline-derived CDR1 and CDR2 are DFQATT and SNEGSKA (reference sequence). The receptor was derived from an adult who was a healthcare worker with PCR-confirmed SARS-CoV-2 infection or an uninfected control (not recorded which). The chain is built from TRBV20-1 and TRBJ2-3; a possible D gene is TRBD2 (6 bases). Sequencing used whole blood. The CDR3 protein is CSARDSGTQSTDTQYF. The CDR3 DNA follows: TGCAGTGCTAGAGATTCTGGGACTCAGAGCACAGATACGCAGTATTTT.